Presented here are 6 T cell receptor beta chains from one specimen sequenced in a study of blood T cell repertoires in COVID-19. This table comes from immunoSEQ multiplex PCR, and its TCRdb copy is limited to in-frame clones, with some not included. The table lists roughly 75,000 clones, around 85% of them singletons. The specimen sequenced was peripheral blood. Source of these receptors: a man in his forties or fifties with COVID-19, enrolled during active disease.

V gene TRBV11-1 combines with J gene TRBJ2-4; TRBD1 matches at 7 bases. The V and J ends lost 5 bases and 6 bases, in that order; junction bases with no gene match: 7. The germline gives CDR1 SGHAT, CDR2 FQDESV (reference sequence). This CDR3 is 14 amino acids long. CDR3 amino acids: CASSTRTGSNIQYF. DNA for the CDR3: TGTGCCAGCAGCACGAGGACAGGATCAAACATTCAGTACTTC. The full variable domain, in which reference TRBV11-1 and TRBJ2-4 provide the parts outside the CDR3, is EAEVAQSPRYKITEKSQAVAFWCDPISGHATLYWYRQILGQGPELLVQFQDESVVDDSQLPKDRFSAERLKGVDSTLKIQPAELGDSAMYLCASSTRTGSNIQYFGAGTRLSVL.

V gene TRBV19 combines with J gene TRBJ2-2; TRBD1 matches 10 bases. This CDR3 spans 16 amino acids. With 9 bases clipped from V and 5 bases from J, the junction kept 12 bases outside the gene matches. Germline CDR1 LNHDA, CDR2 SQIVND (reference sequence). The CDR3 here is CASKSGTGVGTGELFF. As DNA, the CDR3 is TGTGCCAGCAAATCCGGGACAGGGGTCGGGACCGGGGAGCTGTTTTTT.

This sequence joins TRBV3-1 (or the pseudogene TRBV3-2) and TRBJ1-1; D call uncertain. The CDR3 sequence is 12 residues long. V was shortened by 2 bases and J by 11 bases, with 12 bases between the two germline ends. The germline gives CDR1 LGHDT, CDR2 YNNKEL (reference sequence). Here the CDR3 DNA reads TGTGCCAGCAGCCAAACTGGCTTAGCGGCTTTCTTT. Its translation: CASSQTGLAAFF.

The V call is TRBV25-1, the J call TRBJ2-5; 11 bases agree with TRBD1. CDR3 length: 15 residues. The junction had 6 bases not matched to a gene; V was cut back by 8 bases and J by 1 base. Germline V lookup: CDR1 MGHDK, CDR2 SYGVNS. CDR3 in DNA: TGTGCCAGCGAGCAAGGACAGGGGGCCCAAGAGACCCAGTACTTC. This translates into CASEQGQGAQETQYF.

The chain recombines TRBV5-1 with TRBJ1-4; D call uncertain. Trimming shortened V by 1 base and J by 7 bases, and 17 bases separated the two germline ends. CDR1 is SGHRS, CDR2 YFSETQ, per germline. The CDR3 sequence is 16 residues long. The CDR3 protein is CASSLTEGGGGEKLFF. The CDR3 DNA reads TGCGCCAGCAGCTTGACGGAGGGAGGTGGTGGTGAAAAACTGTTTTTT.

The chain uses TRBV9 and TRBJ1-5; 9 positions match TRBD1. The germline V gene encodes CDR1 SGDLS and CDR2 YYNGEE. The ends lost 4 bases at V and 5 bases at J; junction bases unmatched: 7. The CDR3 consists of 15 residues. The CDR3 region has the DNA TGTGCCAGCAGCTTTGGACAGGGGAGGGATCAGCCCCAGCATTTT. Translated: CASSFGQGRDQPQHF. Based on the CDR3 plus reference TRBV9 and TRBJ1-5, the full variable domain is DSGVTQTPKHLITATGQRVTLRCSPRSGDLSVYWYQQSLDQGLQFLIQYYNGEERAKGNILERFSAQQFPDLHSELNLSSLELGDSALYFCASSFGQGRDQPQHFGDGTRLSIL.